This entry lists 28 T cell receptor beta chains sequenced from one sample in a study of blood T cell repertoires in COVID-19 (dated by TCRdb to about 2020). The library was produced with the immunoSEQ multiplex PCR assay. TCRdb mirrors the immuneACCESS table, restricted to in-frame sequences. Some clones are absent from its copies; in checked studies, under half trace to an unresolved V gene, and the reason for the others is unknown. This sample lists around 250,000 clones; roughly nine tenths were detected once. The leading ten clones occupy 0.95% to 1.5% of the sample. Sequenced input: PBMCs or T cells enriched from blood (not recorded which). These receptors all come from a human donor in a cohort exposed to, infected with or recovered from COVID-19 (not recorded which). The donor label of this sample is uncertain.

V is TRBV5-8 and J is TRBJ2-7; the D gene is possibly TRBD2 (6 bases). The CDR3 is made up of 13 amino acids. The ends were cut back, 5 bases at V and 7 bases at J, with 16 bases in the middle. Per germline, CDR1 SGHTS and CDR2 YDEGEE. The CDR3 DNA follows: TGTGCCAGCAGTCTGGCCGGGAGCTGGGAGCAGTACTTC. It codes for CASSLAGSWEQYF.

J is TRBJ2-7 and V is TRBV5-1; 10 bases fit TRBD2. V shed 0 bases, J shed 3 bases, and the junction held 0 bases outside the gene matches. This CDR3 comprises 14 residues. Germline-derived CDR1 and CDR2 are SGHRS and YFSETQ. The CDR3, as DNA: TGCGCCAGCAGCTTGGCTAGCGGGGGCTACGAGCAGTACTTC. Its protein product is CASSLASGGYEQYF. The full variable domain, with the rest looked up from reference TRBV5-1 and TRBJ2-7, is KAGVTQTPRYLIKTRGQQVTLSCSPISGHRSVSWYQQTPGQGLQFLFEYFSETQRNKGNFPGRFSGRQFSNSRSEMNVSTLELGDSALYLCASSLASGGYEQYFGPGTRLTVT.

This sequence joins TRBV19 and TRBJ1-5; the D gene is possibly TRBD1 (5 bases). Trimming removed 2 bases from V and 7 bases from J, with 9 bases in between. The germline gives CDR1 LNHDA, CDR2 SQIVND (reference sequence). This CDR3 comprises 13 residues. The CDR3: CASSINGGQPQHF. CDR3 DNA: TGTGCCAGTAGTATAAACGGGGGACAGCCCCAGCATTTT.

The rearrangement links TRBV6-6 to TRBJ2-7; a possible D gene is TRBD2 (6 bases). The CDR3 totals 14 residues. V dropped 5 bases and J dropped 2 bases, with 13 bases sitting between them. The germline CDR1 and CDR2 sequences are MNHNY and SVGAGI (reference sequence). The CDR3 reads CASSPSGGPYEQYF. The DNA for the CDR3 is TGTGCCAGCAGTCCCTCCGGAGGGCCCTACGAGCAGTACTTC.

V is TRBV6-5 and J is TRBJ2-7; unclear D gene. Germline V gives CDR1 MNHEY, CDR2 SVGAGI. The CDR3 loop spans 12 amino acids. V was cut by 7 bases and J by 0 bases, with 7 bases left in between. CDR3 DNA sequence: TGTGCCAGCATGTACAGCTCCTACGAGCAGTACTTC. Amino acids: CASMYSSYEQYF.

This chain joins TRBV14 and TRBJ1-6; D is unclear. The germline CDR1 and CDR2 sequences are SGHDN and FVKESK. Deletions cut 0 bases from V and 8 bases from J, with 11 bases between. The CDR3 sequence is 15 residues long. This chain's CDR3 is CASSQDARVYSPLHF. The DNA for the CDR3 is TGTGCCAGCAGCCAAGATGCCCGAGTGTATTCACCCCTCCACTTT.

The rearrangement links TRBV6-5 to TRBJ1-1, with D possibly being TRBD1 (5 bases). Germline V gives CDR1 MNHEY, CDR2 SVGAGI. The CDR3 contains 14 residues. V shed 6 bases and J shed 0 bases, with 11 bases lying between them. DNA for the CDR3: TGTGCCAGCAGCGACAGCACCTTGAACACTGAAGCTTTCTTT. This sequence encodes CASSDSTLNTEAFF.

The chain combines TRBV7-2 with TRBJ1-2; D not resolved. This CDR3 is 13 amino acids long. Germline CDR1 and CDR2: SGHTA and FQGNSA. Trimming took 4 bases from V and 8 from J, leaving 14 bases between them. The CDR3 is CASSSSTGDGYTF. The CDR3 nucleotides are TGTGCCAGCAGCTCCTCGACGGGAGACGGCTACACCTTC.

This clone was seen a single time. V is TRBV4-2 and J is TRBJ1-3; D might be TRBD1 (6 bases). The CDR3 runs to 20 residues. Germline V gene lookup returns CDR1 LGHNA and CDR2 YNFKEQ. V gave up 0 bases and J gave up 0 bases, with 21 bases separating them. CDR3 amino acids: CASSQDPAGAYIDSGNTIYF. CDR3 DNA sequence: TGTGCCAGCAGCCAAGATCCTGCAGGGGCCTATATCGACTCTGGAAACACCATATATTTT.

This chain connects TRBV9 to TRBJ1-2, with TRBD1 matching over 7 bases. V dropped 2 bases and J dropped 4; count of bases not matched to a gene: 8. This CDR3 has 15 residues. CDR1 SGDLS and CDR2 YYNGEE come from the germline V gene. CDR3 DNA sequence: TGTGCCAGCAGCGTGGCAGGACAGGCCAGCTATGGCTACACCTTC. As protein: CASSVAGQASYGYTF.

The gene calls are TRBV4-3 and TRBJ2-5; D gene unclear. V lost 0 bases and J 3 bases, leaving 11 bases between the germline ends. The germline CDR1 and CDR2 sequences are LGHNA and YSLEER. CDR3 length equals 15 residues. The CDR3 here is CASSQEGRSEETQYF. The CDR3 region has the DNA TGCGCCAGCAGCCAAGAAGGCAGGTCCGAAGAGACCCAGTACTTC.

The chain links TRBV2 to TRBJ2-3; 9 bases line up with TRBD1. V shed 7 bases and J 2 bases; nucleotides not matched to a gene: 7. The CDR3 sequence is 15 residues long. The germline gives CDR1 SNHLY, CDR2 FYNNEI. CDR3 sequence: CASKKDRGYTDTQYF. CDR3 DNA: TGTGCCAGCAAGAAGGACAGGGGTTACACAGATACGCAGTATTTT.

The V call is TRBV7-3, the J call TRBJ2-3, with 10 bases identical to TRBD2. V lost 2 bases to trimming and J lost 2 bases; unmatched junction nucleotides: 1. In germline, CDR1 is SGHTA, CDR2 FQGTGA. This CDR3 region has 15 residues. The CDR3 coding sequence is TGTGCCAGCAGCTTACTAGCGGGGGCCACAGATACGCAGTATTTT. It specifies CASSLLAGATDTQYF.

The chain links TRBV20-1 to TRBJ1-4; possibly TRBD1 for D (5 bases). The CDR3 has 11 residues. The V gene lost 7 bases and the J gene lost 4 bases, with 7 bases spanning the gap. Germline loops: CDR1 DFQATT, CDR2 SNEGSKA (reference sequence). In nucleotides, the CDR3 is TGCAGTGGACAGAGTAATGAAAAACTGTTTTTT. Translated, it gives CSGQSNEKLFF.

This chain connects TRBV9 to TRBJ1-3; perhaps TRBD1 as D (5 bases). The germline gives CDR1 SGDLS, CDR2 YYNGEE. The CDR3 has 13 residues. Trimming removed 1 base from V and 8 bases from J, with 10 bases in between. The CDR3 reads CASSVSGPDTIYF. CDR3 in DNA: TGTGCCAGCAGCGTATCAGGGCCGGACACCATATATTTT.

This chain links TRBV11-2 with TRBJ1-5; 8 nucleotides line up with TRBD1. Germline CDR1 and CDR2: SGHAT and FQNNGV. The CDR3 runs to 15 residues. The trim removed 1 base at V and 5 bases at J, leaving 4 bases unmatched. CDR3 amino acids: CASSLGGRGHQPQHF. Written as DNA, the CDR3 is TGTGCCAGCAGCTTAGGGGGCAGGGGGCATCAGCCCCAGCATTTT.

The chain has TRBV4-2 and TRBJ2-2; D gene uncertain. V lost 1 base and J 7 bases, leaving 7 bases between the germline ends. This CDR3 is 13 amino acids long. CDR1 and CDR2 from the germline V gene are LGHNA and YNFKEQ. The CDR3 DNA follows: TGTGCCAGCAGCCAAGCTAGTAGCGGGGAGCTGTTTTTT. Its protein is CASSQASSGELFF.

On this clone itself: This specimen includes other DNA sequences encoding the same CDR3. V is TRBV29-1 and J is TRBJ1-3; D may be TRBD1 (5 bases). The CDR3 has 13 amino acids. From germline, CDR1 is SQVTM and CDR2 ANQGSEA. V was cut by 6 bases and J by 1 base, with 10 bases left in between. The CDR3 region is CSVLTGSGNTIYF. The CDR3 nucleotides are TGCAGCGTATTAACAGGATCTGGAAACACCATATATTTT.

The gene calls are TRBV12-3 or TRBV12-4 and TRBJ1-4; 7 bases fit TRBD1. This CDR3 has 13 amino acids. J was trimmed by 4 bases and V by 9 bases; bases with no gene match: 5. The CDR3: CASPGQLNEKLFF. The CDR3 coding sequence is TGTGCCAGTCCGGGACAGCTTAATGAAAAACTGTTTTTT.

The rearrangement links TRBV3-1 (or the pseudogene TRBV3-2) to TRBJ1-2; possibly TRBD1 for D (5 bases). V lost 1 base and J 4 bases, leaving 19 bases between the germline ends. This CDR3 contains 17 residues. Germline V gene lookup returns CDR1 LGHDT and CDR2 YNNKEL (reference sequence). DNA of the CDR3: TGTGCCAGCAGCCAAGCTCGGGGGGGAAGCTCTGCCTATGGCTACACCTTC. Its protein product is CASSQARGGSSAYGYTF.

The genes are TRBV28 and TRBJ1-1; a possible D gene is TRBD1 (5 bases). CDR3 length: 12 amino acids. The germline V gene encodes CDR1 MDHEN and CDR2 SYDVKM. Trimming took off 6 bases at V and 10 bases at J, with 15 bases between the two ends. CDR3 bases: TGTGCCAGCAGGACAGCCCTCGGGCGAGCTTTCTTT. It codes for CASRTALGRAFF.

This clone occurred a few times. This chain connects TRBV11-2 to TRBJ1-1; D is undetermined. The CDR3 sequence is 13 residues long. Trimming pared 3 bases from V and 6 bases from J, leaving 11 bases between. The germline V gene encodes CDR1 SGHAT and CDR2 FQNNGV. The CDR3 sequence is CASSLAGYAEAFF. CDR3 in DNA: TGTGCCAGCAGCTTGGCAGGCTACGCTGAAGCTTTCTTT.

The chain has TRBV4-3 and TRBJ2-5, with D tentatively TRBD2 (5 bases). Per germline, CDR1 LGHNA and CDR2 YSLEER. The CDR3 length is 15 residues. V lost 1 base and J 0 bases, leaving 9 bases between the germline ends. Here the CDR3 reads CASSQGGAYQETQYF. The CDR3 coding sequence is TGCGCCAGCAGCCAAGGGGGAGCGTACCAAGAGACCCAGTACTTC.

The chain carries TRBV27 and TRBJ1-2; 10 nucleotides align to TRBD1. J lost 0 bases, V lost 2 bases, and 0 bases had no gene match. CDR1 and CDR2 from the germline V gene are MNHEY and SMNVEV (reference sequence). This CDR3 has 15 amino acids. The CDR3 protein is CASSLGTGANYGYTF. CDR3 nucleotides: TGTGCCAGCAGTTTAGGGACAGGGGCTAACTATGGCTACACCTTC.

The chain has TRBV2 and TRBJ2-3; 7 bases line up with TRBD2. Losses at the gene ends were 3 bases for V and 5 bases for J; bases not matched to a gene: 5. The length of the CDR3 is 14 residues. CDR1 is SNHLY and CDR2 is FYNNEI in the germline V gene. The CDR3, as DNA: TGTGCCAGCAGTGACAGGACTAGTCAAGATACGCAGTATTTT. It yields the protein CASSDRTSQDTQYF.

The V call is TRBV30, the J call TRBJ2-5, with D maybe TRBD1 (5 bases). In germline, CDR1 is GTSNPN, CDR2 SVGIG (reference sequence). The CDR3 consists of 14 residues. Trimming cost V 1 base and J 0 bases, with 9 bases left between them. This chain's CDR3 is CAWSAGWYQETQYF. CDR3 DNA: TGTGCCTGGAGTGCAGGGTGGTACCAAGAGACCCAGTACTTC.

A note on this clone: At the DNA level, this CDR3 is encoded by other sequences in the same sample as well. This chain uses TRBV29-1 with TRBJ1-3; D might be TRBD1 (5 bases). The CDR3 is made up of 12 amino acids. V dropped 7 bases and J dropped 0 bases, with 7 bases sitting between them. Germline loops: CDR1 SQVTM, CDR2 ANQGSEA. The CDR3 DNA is TGCAGCGCCACAGGCTCTGGAAACACCATATATTTT. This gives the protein CSATGSGNTIYF.

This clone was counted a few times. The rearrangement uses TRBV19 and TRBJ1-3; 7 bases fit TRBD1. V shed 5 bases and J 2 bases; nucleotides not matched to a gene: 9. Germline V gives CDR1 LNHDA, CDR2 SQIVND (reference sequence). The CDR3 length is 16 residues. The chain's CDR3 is CASSGGQPAAGNTIYF. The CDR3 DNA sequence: TGTGCCAGTAGTGGGGGACAGCCTGCGGCTGGAAACACCATATATTTT.